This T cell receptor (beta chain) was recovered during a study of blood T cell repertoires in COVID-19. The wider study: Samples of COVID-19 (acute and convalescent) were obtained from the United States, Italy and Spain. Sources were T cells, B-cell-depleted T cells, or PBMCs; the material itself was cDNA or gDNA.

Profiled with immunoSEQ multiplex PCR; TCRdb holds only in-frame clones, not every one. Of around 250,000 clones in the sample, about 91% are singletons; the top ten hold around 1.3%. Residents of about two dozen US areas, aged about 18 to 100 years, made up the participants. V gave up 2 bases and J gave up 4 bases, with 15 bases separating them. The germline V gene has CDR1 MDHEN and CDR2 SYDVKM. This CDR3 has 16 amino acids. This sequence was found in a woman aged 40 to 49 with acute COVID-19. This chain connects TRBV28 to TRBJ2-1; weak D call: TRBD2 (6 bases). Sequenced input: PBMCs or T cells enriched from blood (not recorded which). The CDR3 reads CASSLGLSGLYNEQFF. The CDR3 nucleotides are TGTGCCAGCAGTTTAGGGCTGAGCGGGCTGTACAATGAGCAGTTCTTC.